Listed here is a single T cell receptor beta chain. CDR1 SEHNR and CDR2 FQNEAQ come from the germline V gene (reference sequence). The CDR3 runs to 15 residues. V was trimmed by 3 bases and J by 11 bases, leaving 22 bases between them. Using MiXCR, TCRdb reanalyzed the PCR reads. Among about 92,000 clones listed, under 15% were seen once. This sample was taken from a study of metastatic and nonmetastatic thyroid tumors. Thyroid surgery took place with no prior treatment in any patient. The sample comprised blood. This rearrangement joins TRBV7-9 to TRBJ1-1; weak D call: TRBD1 (5 bases). This receptor was obtained from a female donor with papillary thyroid cancer or a benign thyroid nodule (not recorded which). Some clones in this sample may be carry-over from other donors' samples. Written as DNA, the CDR3 is TGTGCCAGCAGCTTGGGGGTGGTCGGGGCGCGGGGCGCTTTCTTT. Translating gives CASSLGVVGARGAFF.